This TCR beta chain was found in a study of OX40 agonist ivuxolimab in advanced cancers. This clone has a single count. Its target is unknown. Blood got drawn at baseline, again on cycle 4 day 1, and then on cycle 7 day 1. This CDR3 has 15 amino acids. Per the germline V gene, CDR1 is SNHLY and CDR2 is FYNNEI. J lost 1 base, V lost 6 bases, and 6 bases had no gene match. The assay was immunoSEQ multiplex PCR, and TCRdb's table has in-frame clones only and misses some. The data hold tens of thousands of clones, with 80% to 90% observed a single time. Points from the study as a whole: Researchers did not determine the expanded peripheral T cells' antigen specificity.

Source: CD4+ or CD8+ T cells sorted from blood, taken in a trial of the OX40 agonist ivuxolimab. The chain employs TRBV2 and TRBJ2-5; 9 bases agree with TRBD2. The TCR originated in an adult with an advanced solid tumor such as melanoma, head and neck, liver or kidney cancer. For the CDR3, the DNA is TGTGCCAGCAGCGCTGGGACTAGCAGCCAAGAGACCCAGTACTTC. It encodes CASSAGTSSQETQYF. The variable domain in full, with the rest retrieved from reference TRBV2 and TRBJ2-5, is EPEVTQTPSHQVTQMGQEVILRCVPISNHLYFYWYRQILGQKVEFLVSFYNNEISEKSEIFDDQFSVERPDGSNFTLKIRSTKLEDSAMYFCASSAGTSSQETQYFGPGTRLLVL.